This TCR beta chain is from a study of T cells in Graves' hyperthyroidism and ophthalmopathy. For the study at large: Peripheral blood sampling occurred at initial diagnosis, before any treatment. Whole-study findings and limits: The model foresaw ophthalmopathy a median roughly 6.3 months prior to onset. Ophthalmopathy was told apart from stable hyperthyroidism by a 13 V-J model.

This clonotype occurred many times. Its antigen remains unidentified. The CDR3 sequence is 14 residues long. From germline, CDR1 is SNHLY and CDR2 FYNNEI. J lost 10 bases, V lost 6 bases, and 11 bases had no gene match. The CDR3 regions of TCR beta were amplified from RNA transcripts. HTBI primers drove first-round RT-PCR of the TCR CDR3. TCRdb itself ran the multiplex PCR reads through MiXCR, one entry per CDR3 protein. The repertoire includes almost 600,000 distinct CDR3 sequences, roughly 13% of them detected once, and more than 5% sits in the top ten. Patients between 18 and 65 years old had hyperthyroidism, newly diagnosed and lasting under 2 months.

This receptor was taken from a woman aged 30 to 39 with Graves' hyperthyroidism that later progressed to Graves' ophthalmopathy. This chain links TRBV2 with TRBJ2-1; the match to TRBD1 covers 8 bases. The material sequenced was blood. In nucleotides, the CDR3 is TGTGCCAGCAGGACGGACAGGGCATACCTAGAGCAGTTCTTC. Its translation: CASRTDRAYLEQFF.